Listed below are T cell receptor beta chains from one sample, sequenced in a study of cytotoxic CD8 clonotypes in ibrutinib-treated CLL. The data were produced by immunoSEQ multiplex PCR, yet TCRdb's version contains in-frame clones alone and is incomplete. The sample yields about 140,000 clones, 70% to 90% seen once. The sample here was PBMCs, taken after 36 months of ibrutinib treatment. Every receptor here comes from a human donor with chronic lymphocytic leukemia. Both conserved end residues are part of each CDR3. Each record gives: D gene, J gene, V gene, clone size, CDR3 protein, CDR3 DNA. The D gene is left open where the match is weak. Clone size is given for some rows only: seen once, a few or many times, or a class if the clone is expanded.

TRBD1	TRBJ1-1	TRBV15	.	CATSRQTGGWVNTEAFF	TGTGCCACCAGCAGACAGACAGGGGGCTGGGTGAACACTGAAGCTTTCTTT
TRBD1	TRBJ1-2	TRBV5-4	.	CASSLYHRGLNYGYTF	TGTGCCAGCAGCTTGTACCACAGGGGCCTTAACTATGGCTACACCTTC
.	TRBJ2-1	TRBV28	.	CASISGSYNEQFF	TGTGCCAGCATAAGTGGCAGCTACAATGAGCAGTTCTTC
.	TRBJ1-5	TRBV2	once	CASSGDTPNQPQHF	TGTGCCAGCAGTGGGGACACCCCCAATCAGCCCCAGCATTTT
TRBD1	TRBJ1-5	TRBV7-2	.	CASSPRDRFYSNQPQHF	TGTGCCAGCAGCCCCCGGGACAGGTTTTATAGCAATCAGCCCCAGCATTTT
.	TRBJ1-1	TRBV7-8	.	CASSLQSRTEAFF	TGTGCCAGCAGCCTTCAATCTCGCACTGAAGCTTTCTTT
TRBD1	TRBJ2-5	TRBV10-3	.	CAISGTGGRQTQYF	TGTGCCATCAGTGGGACAGGGGGGAGGCAGACCCAGTACTTC
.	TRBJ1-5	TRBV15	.	CATRKASSGGYRNQPQHF	TGTGCCACCAGAAAGGCGTCTTCGGGGGGCTACCGCAATCAGCCCCAGCATTTT
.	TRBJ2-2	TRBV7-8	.	CASSLVGGTRELFF	TGTGCCAGCAGCTTAGTCGGAGGTACGAGGGAGCTGTTTTTT
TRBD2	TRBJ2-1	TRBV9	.	CASSVPGTRYNEQFF	TGTGCCAGCAGCGTACCCGGGACTAGGTACAATGAGCAGTTCTTC